The 22 T cell receptor beta chains presented below share a single source sample, sequenced in a study of blood T cell repertoires in COVID-19. Some clones are missing from TCRdb's copy, which holds only in-frame ones; the method was immunoSEQ multiplex PCR. The table has about 120,000 clones, around 86% seen once. The sample consisted of peripheral blood. Receptor source: a woman older than 75 with acute or convalescent COVID-19.

The chain carries TRBV7-8 and TRBJ1-2, with D maybe TRBD1 (5 bases). Trimming shortened V by 5 bases and J by 2 bases, and 12 bases separated the two germline ends. Germline CDR1 is SGHVS and CDR2 is FQNEAQ. CDR3 length: 14 amino acids. CDR3 residues: CASSQTEQNYGYTF. Written as DNA, the CDR3 is TGTGCCAGCAGCCAGACAGAGCAGAACTATGGCTACACCTTC.

A few counts support this clone. This chain connects TRBV27 to TRBJ1-1, with D hard to call. This CDR3 is built from 13 residues. Germline CDR1 is MNHEY and CDR2 is SMNVEV (reference sequence). V lost 3 bases to trimming and J lost 1 base, with 6 bases between them. CDR3 residues: CASSLAANTEAFF. CDR3 in DNA: TGTGCCAGCAGTTTGGCGGCGAACACTGAAGCTTTCTTT.

This chain joins TRBV5-4 and TRBJ1-1; D perhaps matches TRBD1 (6 bases). The CDR3 totals 15 residues. CDR1 and CDR2 from the germline V gene are SGHNT and YYREEE (reference sequence). Trimming left V 4 bases short and J 0 bases short, with 13 bases between. CDR3 sequence: CASSRFGGMNTEAFF. CDR3 nucleotides: TGTGCCAGCAGCCGGTTTGGGGGCATGAACACTGAAGCTTTCTTT.

The chain recombines TRBV6-5 with TRBJ1-2; a possible D gene is TRBD1 (6 bases). CDR1 and CDR2 from the germline V gene are MNHEY and SVGAGI. Trimming removed 11 bases at V and 1 base at J, with 20 bases between. The CDR3 sequence is 15 residues long. The CDR3 protein is CACRLPGQSNYGYTF. CDR3 DNA sequence: TGTGCCTGCCGACTCCCGGGACAAAGTAACTATGGCTACACCTTC.

This clone has only a few counts. The J gene is TRBJ1-5, the V gene TRBV6-5; D not resolved. This CDR3 comprises 15 residues. The ends were cut back, 4 bases at V and 1 base at J, with 11 bases in the middle. CDR1 and CDR2 (germline): MNHEY, SVGAGI. The CDR3 region is CASSSHVGSNQPQHF. The CDR3 DNA reads as TGTGCCAGCAGTTCCCACGTTGGCAGCAATCAGCCCCAGCATTTT.

The rearrangement links TRBV18 to TRBJ1-2, with D unresolved. V dropped 3 bases and J dropped 0 bases, with 11 bases sitting between them. The CDR3 length is 15 residues. Germline V CDR1 and CDR2: KGHSH, LQKENI. The CDR3 loop is CASSPATAPNYGYTF. The CDR3 DNA sequence: TGTGCCAGCTCACCTGCAACAGCCCCTAACTATGGCTACACCTTC.

CDR3 loop: CASSLHSGGAGYEQYF. The CDR3 DNA reads TGTGCCAGCAGCTTACATAGCGGGGGGGCGGGCTACGAGCAGTACTTC. The gene calls are TRBV7-2 and TRBJ2-7; 11 positions agree with TRBD2. The CDR3 sequence is 16 residues long. V lost 2 bases and J lost 3; bases outside the gene matches: 6. CDR1 is SGHTA and CDR2 is FQGNSA in the germline V gene.

As to this clone: Other DNA sequences in this specimen translate into the identical CDR3. The CDR3 loop is CASVGGGYGYTF. For the CDR3, the DNA is TGTGCCAGCGTGGGGGGGGGATATGGCTACACCTTC. V and J are TRBV6-5 and TRBJ1-2; perhaps TRBD1 as D (5 bases). The V and J ends lost 8 bases and 5 bases respectively, with 12 bases between them. The CDR3 sequence is 12 residues long. Per germline, CDR1 MNHEY and CDR2 SVGAGI.

The chain's CDR3 is CASSVSDRGVSEAFF. CDR3 nucleotide sequence: TGTGCCAGCAGTGTGTCGGACAGGGGAGTGTCTGAAGCTTTCTTT. This chain links TRBV28 with TRBJ1-1; 9 nucleotides match TRBD1. The length of the CDR3 is 15 residues. V was pared by 5 bases and J by 6 bases, with 10 bases of the junction left unmatched. Germline V gives CDR1 MDHEN, CDR2 SYDVKM. Drawing the rest from reference TRBV28 and TRBJ1-1, the complete variable domain is DVKVTQSSRYLVKRTGEKVFLECVQDMDHENMFWYRQDPGLGLRLIYFSYDVKMKEKGDIPEGYSVSREKKERFSLILESASTNQTSMYLCASSVSDRGVSEAFFGQGTRLTVV.

The chain combines TRBV6-1 with TRBJ2-7; the D gene is possibly TRBD1 (6 bases). The ends were cut back, 0 bases at V and 3 bases at J, with 12 bases in the middle. CDR1 and CDR2 from the germline V gene are MNHNS and SASEGT. The CDR3 runs 15 residues. The CDR3 DNA is TGTGCCAGCAGTGAAGCGGCTTTACAGGGCTACGAGCAGTACTTC. The encoded protein is CASSEAALQGYEQYF.

The J gene is TRBJ1-2, the V gene TRBV9; D is perhaps TRBD1 (5 bases). Trimming removed 7 bases from V and 3 bases from J, with 13 bases in between. Per the germline V gene, CDR1 is SGDLS and CDR2 is YYNGEE. The CDR3 consists of 13 residues. CDR3 DNA sequence: TGTGCCAGCGGGGGGACGAGGTACTATGGCTACACCTTC. Residues: CASGGTRYYGYTF.

This chain joins TRBV2 and TRBJ1-2; a possible D gene is TRBD1 (5 bases). The germline gives CDR1 SNHLY, CDR2 FYNNEI. This CDR3 comprises 13 residues. Trimming removed 7 bases at V and 4 bases at J, with 13 bases between. CDR3 sequence: CASTSTGGYGYTF. The CDR3 nucleotides are TGTGCCAGCACTTCCACCGGGGGCTATGGCTACACCTTC.

V and J are TRBV7-9 and TRBJ1-1; 9 positions agree with TRBD1. CDR1 SEHNR and CDR2 FQNEAQ come from the germline V gene (reference sequence). Trimming took 1 base from V and 4 from J; bases not matched to a gene: 4. The CDR3 sequence is 15 residues long. As DNA, the CDR3 is TGTGCCAGCAGCTTAGGGGACAGGGCTACCACTGAAGCTTTCTTT. Translation: CASSLGDRATTEAFF.

The chain couples TRBV7-3 to TRBJ2-4, with a tentative D call TRBD1 (6 bases). CDR3 length: 13 residues. V dropped 6 bases and J dropped 1 base, with 7 bases sitting between them. Germline CDR1 is SGHTA and CDR2 is FQGTGA. The CDR3 bases are TGTGCCAGCAGTCAGGGGGCCAAAAACATTCAGTACTTC. Encoded protein: CASSQGAKNIQYF.

The chain links TRBV5-1 to TRBJ2-5; TRBD1 matches 7 bases. The CDR3 runs to 15 residues. The trim removed 4 bases at V and 5 bases at J, leaving 11 bases unmatched. From germline, CDR1 is SGHRS and CDR2 YFSETQ. The CDR3 here is CASSLFEGADETQYF. CDR3 nucleotides: TGCGCCAGCAGCCTTTTCGAGGGGGCCGACGAGACCCAGTACTTC.

The J gene is TRBJ2-7, the V gene TRBV6-5; perhaps TRBD2 as D (6 bases). The CDR3 loop spans 14 amino acids. Germline V lookup: CDR1 MNHEY, CDR2 SVGAGI. V lost 7 bases to trimming and J lost 1 base, with 14 bases between them. CDR3 region: CASTEAGPSYEQYF. The DNA of the CDR3 is TGTGCCAGCACGGAGGCGGGGCCTTCCTACGAGCAGTACTTC.

This sequence joins TRBV6-5 and TRBJ2-7; D is possibly TRBD1 (5 bases). Germline CDR1 reads MNHEY; CDR2 reads SVGAGI. With 2 bases removed from V and 6 bases from J, the gap between germline ends came to 8 bases. This CDR3 comprises 12 residues. CDR3 coding DNA: TGTGCCAGCAGTTACAAAGGGGCCGAGCAGTACTTC. Translated: CASSYKGAEQYF.

The chain couples TRBV29-1 to TRBJ1-5, with 8 bases aligning to TRBD1. CDR1 SQVTM and CDR2 ANQGSEA come from the germline V gene. V shed 5 bases, J shed 0 bases, and the junction held 3 bases outside the gene matches. CDR3 length: 14 amino acids. CDR3 bases: TGCAGCGTTACAGGGGGGGATAGCAATCAGCCCCAGCATTTT. The encoded protein is CSVTGGDSNQPQHF.

The CDR3 reads CASSPSTSGGARIETQYF. The CDR3 DNA reads as TGCGCCAGCAGCCCCTCGACTAGCGGGGGGGCGAGGATTGAGACCCAGTACTTC. This rearrangement joins TRBV4-1 to TRBJ2-5; TRBD2 agrees at 14 bases. Per germline, CDR1 MGHRA and CDR2 YSYEKL. This CDR3 contains 18 residues. V trimming: 4 bases; J trimming: 5 bases; junction bases outside the gene matches: 12.

The genes are TRBV7-6 and TRBJ2-3; 8 bases agree with TRBD1. There are 16 residues in the CDR3. Trimming at V came to 3 bases and at J to 5 bases, leaving 10 bases not matched to a gene. CDR1 is SGHVS, CDR2 FNYEAQ, per germline. The CDR3 coding sequence is TGTGCCAGCAGCTTCGTCTCAGGGGGCCGGGGAGATACGCAGTATTTT. This gives the protein CASSFVSGGRGDTQYF.

The rearrangement joins TRBV11-2 to TRBJ2-1; 9 bases fit TRBD1. CDR3 size: 14 residues. CDR1 is SGHAT, CDR2 FQNNGV, per germline. Losses at the gene ends were 5 bases for V and 7 bases for J; bases not matched to a gene: 6. CDR3 DNA sequence: TGTGCCAGCAGCGCCCACAGGGGGCCGAATGAGCAGTTCTTC. Protein sequence: CASSAHRGPNEQFF.

The chain recombines TRBV3-1 (or the pseudogene TRBV3-2) with TRBJ1-1; D is uncertain. Germline CDR1 reads LGHDT; CDR2 reads YNNKEL (reference sequence). V lost 5 bases and J lost 1, with 17 bases in between. CDR3 length equals 16 residues. Here the CDR3 reads CASSSSRGERNTEAFF. DNA of the CDR3: TGTGCCAGCAGCTCAAGCCGGGGAGAGAGGAACACTGAAGCTTTCTTT.